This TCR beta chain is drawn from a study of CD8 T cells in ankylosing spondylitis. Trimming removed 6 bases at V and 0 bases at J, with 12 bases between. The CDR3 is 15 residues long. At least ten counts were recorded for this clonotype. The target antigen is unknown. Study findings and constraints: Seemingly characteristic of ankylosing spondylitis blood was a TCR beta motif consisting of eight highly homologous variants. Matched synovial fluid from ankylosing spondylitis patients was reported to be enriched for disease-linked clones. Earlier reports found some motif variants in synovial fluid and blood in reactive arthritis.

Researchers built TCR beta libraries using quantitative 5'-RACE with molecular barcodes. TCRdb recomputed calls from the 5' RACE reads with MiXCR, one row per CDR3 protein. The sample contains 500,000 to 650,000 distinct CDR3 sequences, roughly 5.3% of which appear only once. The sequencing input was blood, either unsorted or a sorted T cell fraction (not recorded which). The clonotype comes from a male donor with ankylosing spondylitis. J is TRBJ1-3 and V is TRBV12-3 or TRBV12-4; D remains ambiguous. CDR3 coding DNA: TGTGCCAGCAGCCCACACTGGGGCTCTGGAAACACCATATATTTT. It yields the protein CASSPHWGSGNTIYF.